These 5 T cell receptor beta chains share one sample of origin, sequenced in a study of blood T cell repertoires in COVID-19. Profiled with immunoSEQ multiplex PCR; TCRdb holds only in-frame clones, not every one. The table lists tens of thousands of clones, 65% to 85% of them singletons. Sequencing was carried out using peripheral blood. The receptors here all came from a man at least 80 years old with active or convalescent COVID-19.

The chain carries TRBV12-5 and TRBJ1-2, with a possible D match to TRBD1 (5 bases). V lost 6 bases to trimming and J lost 7 bases, with 18 bases between them. This CDR3 contains 14 residues. CDR1 is LGHNT, CDR2 FRNRAP, per germline. CDR3 nucleotide sequence: TGTGCTAGTGGAGGGGACTCCTTTTTAGCTGGCTACACCTTC. It translates to CASGGDSFLAGYTF.

The chain carries TRBV19 and TRBJ2-5; 9 bases align to TRBD1. Germline CDR1 is LNHDA and CDR2 is SQIVND (reference sequence). The junction had 5 bases not matched to a gene; V was cut back by 5 bases and J by 4 bases. This CDR3 has 14 residues. The DNA of the CDR3 is TGTGCCAGTAGTCCACAGGGGGCTGGAGAGACCCAGTACTTC. Translated: CASSPQGAGETQYF. Based on the CDR3 plus reference TRBV19 and TRBJ2-5, the full variable domain is DGGITQSPKYLFRKEGQNVTLSCEQNLNHDAMYWYRQDPGQGLRLIYYSQIVNDFQKGDIAEGYSVSREKKESFPLTVTSAQKNPTAFYLCASSPQGAGETQYFGPGTRLLVL.

The chain is built from TRBV28 and TRBJ1-2, with 7 bases lining up with TRBD1. The CDR3 runs 14 residues. The J segment lost 3 bases and the V segment lost 5 bases, leaving 6 bases of the junction unmatched. Per germline, CDR1 MDHEN and CDR2 SYDVKM. The CDR3 reads CASSQQGLYYGYTF. CDR3 nucleotides: TGTGCCAGCAGTCAACAGGGGTTGTACTATGGCTACACCTTC.

The CDR3 DNA reads as TGTGCCAGCAGCTTCTTGTCTTGGTCAGATCCCCTCGAGCAGTACTTC. Residues: CASSFLSWSDPLEQYF. This chain joins TRBV11-2 and TRBJ2-7, with no clear D. Germline-derived CDR1 and CDR2 are SGHAT and FQNNGV. The V and J ends lost 3 bases and 6 bases respectively, with 21 bases between them. The CDR3 loop spans 16 amino acids.

The chain links TRBV19 to TRBJ1-1; no reliable D call. The CDR3 runs 14 residues. Germline V gene lookup returns CDR1 LNHDA and CDR2 SQIVND (reference sequence). V was clipped by 0 bases and J by 7 bases, with 12 bases between them. The CDR3: CASSIELTGVEAFF. The DNA of the CDR3 is TGTGCCAGTAGTATAGAGCTGACGGGAGTTGAAGCTTTCTTT.